A selection of T cell receptor beta chains follows, all from one sample in a study of T-cell memory formation after mild COVID-19. TCRdb processed the 5' RACE reads anew with MiXCR; each CDR3 protein has one entry. The sample lists 130,000 to 150,000 distinct CDR3 sequences, 15% to 20% seen once, with around 2.5% in the top ten. The specimen sequenced was PBMCs or a T cell subset sorted from them (not recorded which). These receptors were taken from an adult woman who had mild COVID-19 (a few samples of this study predate the infection). Cell type and time point are not known. CDR3s include the opening cysteine and the closing phenylalanine or tryptophan. The D gene is left open where the match is weak. Size is omitted from some rows. Given values are once, few, many or a class for expanded clones.

d_call j_call clone_size v_call cdr3_nt cdr3_aa
TRBD1 TRBJ2-1 NA TRBV20-1 TGCAGTGCTAGGACCAGGGGGTGGAATGAGCAGTTCTTC CSARTRGWNEQFF
NA TRBJ2-7 few TRBV3-1 TGTGCCAGCAGCCAAGGAGGAGTCCACTCCTACGAGCAGTACTTC CASSQGGVHSYEQYF
NA TRBJ1-5 few TRBV30 TGTGCCTGGAGTCCACCGGGGACCGTGGTTCAGCCCCAGCATTTT CAWSPPGTVVQPQHF
NA TRBJ1-3 few TRBV12-3/TRBV12-4 TGTGCCAGCAGACAAGTTACTGGAAACACCATATATTTT CASRQVTGNTIYF
NA TRBJ1-2 NA TRBV25-1 TGTGCCAGCAGTGATGGGGGTGCTTACGGCTACACCTTC CASSDGGAYGYTF
NA TRBJ2-5 few TRBV4-2 TGTGCCAGCAGCCAAGAGTCAGTTCAGGGAAACCCCCAAGAGACCCAGTACTTC CASSQESVQGNPQETQYF
NA TRBJ1-1 NA TRBV6-5 TGTGCCAGCAGACCACGCAACGGAGCTGTGACAAGGACTGAAGCTTTCTTT CASRPRNGAVTRTEAFF
NA TRBJ1-6 NA TRBV3-1 TGTGCCAGCAGCCAAGGGACGAGGGAAGGCAATTCACCCCTCCACTTT CASSQGTREGNSPLHF
TRBD2 TRBJ2-7 few TRBV20-1 TGCAGTGCCCCGAATCTGGCGGGAGGTCGCTACGAGCAGTACTTC CSAPNLAGGRYEQYF
TRBD2 TRBJ2-3 few TRBV24-1 TGTGCCACCAGTGGAGCGGGAGGAGGCGATACGCAGTATTTT CATSGAGGGDTQYF
NA TRBJ2-5 NA TRBV20-1 TGCAGTGCTAGCTCCGGGGCCGTACAAGGGACCCAGTACTTC CSASSGAVQGTQYF
TRBD2 TRBJ2-1 few TRBV5-1 TGCGCCAGCAGCTTGGTGGCGGGAGCCCGCAATGAGCAGTTCTTC CASSLVAGARNEQFF
NA TRBJ2-7 NA TRBV18 TGTGCCAGCACGATGACTCGCGATTACGAGCAGTACTTC CASTMTRDYEQYF
NA TRBJ1-5 few TRBV11-2 TGTGCCAGCAGCTTAGAAAGCAATCAGCCCCAGCATTTT CASSLESNQPQHF
NA TRBJ1-4 NA TRBV7-2 TGTGCCAGCAGCCAGAGGGGAGCGACACAGGGAGGTGAAAAACTGTTTTTT CASSQRGATQGGEKLFF
NA TRBJ2-5 NA TRBV3-1 TGTGCCAGCAGCCCCTCGTTGGAGTTCCAAGAGACCCAGTACTTC CASSPSLEFQETQYF
NA TRBJ1-2 few TRBV3-1 TGTGCCAGCAGTCGAACAGGACCCTATGGCTACACCTTC CASSRTGPYGYTF